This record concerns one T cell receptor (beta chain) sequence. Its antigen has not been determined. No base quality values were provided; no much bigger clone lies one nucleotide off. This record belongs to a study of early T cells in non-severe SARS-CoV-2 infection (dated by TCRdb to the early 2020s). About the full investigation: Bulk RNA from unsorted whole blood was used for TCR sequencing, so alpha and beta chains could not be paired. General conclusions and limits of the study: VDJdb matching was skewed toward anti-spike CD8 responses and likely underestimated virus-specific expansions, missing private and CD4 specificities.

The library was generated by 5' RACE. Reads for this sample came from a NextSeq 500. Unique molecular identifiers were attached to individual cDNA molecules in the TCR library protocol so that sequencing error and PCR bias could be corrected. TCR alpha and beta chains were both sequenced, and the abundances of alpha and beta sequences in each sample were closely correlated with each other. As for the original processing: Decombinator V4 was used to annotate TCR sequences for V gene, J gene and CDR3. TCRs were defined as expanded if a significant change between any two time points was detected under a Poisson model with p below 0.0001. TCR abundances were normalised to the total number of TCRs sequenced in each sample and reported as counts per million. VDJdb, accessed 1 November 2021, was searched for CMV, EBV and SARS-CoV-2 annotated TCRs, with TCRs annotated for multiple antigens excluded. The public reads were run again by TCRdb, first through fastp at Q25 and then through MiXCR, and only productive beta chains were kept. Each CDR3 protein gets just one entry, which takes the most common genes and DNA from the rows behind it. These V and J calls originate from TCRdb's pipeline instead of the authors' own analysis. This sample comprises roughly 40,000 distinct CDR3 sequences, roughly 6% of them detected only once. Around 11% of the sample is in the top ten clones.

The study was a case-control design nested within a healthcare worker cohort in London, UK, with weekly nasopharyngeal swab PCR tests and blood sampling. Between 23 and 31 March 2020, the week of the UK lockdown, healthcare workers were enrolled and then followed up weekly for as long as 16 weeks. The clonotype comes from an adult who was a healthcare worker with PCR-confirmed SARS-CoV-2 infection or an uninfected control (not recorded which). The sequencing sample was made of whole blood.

The sequenced DNA is TGTGCCAGCAGCTTATCTCTTAGACAGGGCCGCTCCCAAGAGACCCAGTACTTC. Its translation is CASSLSLRQGRSQETQYF. Recombination connected TRBV7-9 to TRBJ2-5, and 7 junctional nucleotides match TRBD1. V loses 2 bases at its end and J loses 1 base; junction bases beyond the gene matches: 13. CDR1 and CDR2 are drawn from the germline V gene (reference sequence): SEHNR, FQNEAQ. The CDR3 goes from the cysteine to the phenylalanine over 18 residues. CDR3 DNA only is kept here, 54 bases in frame from base 1.